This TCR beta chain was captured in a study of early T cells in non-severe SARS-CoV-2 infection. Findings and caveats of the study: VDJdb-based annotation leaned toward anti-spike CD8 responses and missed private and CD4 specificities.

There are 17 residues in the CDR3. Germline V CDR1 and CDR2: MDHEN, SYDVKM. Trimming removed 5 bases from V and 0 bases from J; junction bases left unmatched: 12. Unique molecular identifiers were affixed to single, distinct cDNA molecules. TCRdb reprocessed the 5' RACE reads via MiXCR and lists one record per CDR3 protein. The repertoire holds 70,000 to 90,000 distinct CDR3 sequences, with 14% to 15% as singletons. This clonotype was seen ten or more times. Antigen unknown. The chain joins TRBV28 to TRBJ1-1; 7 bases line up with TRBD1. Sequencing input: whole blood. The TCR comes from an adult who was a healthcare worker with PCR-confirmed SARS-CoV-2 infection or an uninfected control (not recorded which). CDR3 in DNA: TGTGCCAGCAGTCCCTACAGGGGAAGATCTATGAACACTGAAGCTTTCTTT. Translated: CASSPYRGRSMNTEAFF. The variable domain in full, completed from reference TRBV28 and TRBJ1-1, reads DVKVTQSSRYLVKRTGEKVFLECVQDMDHENMFWYRQDPGLGLRLIYFSYDVKMKEKGDIPEGYSVSREKKERFSLILESASTNQTSMYLCASSPYRGRSMNTEAFFGQGTRLTVV.